This TCR beta chain was recovered during a study of identifying expanded T cells in peripheral blood. No infections or other immune events were documented during collection. Repertoires were generated with immunoSEQ multiplex PCR, while TCRdb's copy carries only in-frame clones and drops some. The table records roughly 75,000 clones, 90% of them present only once. Study-level results: Differentially abundant clones: around 1.1 between replicates, roughly 16 at approximately 13 days, 19 to 20 at four.

As for this clone: What it binds is not known.

CDR3 size: 15 residues. V shed 3 bases and J shed 4 bases, with 16 bases lying between them. Germline assignment: CDR1 SGHRS and CDR2 YFSETQ. The material sequenced was blood. This TCR was recovered from a person between 18 and 75 years old in good health. The V gene is TRBV5-1, the J gene TRBJ2-5; a weak D match, TRBD1 (5 bases). DNA of the CDR3: TGCGCCAGCAGCTCGTCAGGGTTCTTGATAGAGACCCAGTACTTC. Translated, it gives CASSSSGFLIETQYF.